This T cell receptor beta chain was recorded in a study of blood T cells in healthy people across ages. Notes on the study in general: Correlation between TCR beta diversity and naive T cell percentage was strong. In the absence of known donor CMV status, changes in expanded clonotypes were possibly confounded.

This clonotype has only a few counts. No antigen is known for it. Healthy Caucasian individuals from Russia aged about 6 to 90 served as donors. PCR was performed a second time for about 7 to 11 cycles using a sample-barcoded 5' primer and a J-beta primer mix. A single record per CDR3 protein comes from TCRdb applying MiXCR to the 5' RACE reads. The sample lists about 1 million distinct CDR3 sequences, less than 50% occurring once. Specimen: blood. This TCR was recovered from an older woman in good health.

Here the CDR3 reads CASSVVDGELFF. CDR3 bases: TGTGCCAGCAGCGTAGTGGACGGGGAGCTGTTTTTT. The rearrangement uses TRBV9 and TRBJ2-2; no clear D gene. The CDR3 has 12 residues. Per the germline V gene, CDR1 is SGDLS and CDR2 is YYNGEE. Trimming took 0 bases from V and 7 from J, leaving 4 bases between them.